This T cell receptor (beta chain) was identified during a study of cytomegalovirus exposure and HLA in healthy donors. The CDR3 covers 13 residues. V was clipped by 3 bases and J by 1 base, with 4 bases between them. Per germline, CDR1 WSHSY and CDR2 SAAADI. PCR employed 60 Vbeta and 13 Jbeta primers. Assay: immunoSEQ multiplex PCR; the TCRdb copy retains only in-frame clones and omits some. Here the sample spans approximately 110,000 clones, about 80% being singletons. This clone turned up a few times. What was sequenced was PBMCs. The genes are TRBV10-2 and TRBJ1-5, with no clear D. The receptor comes from a middle-aged man in good health and CMV-seropositive. CDR3 protein: CASSDRSNQPQHF. The CDR3 nucleotides are TGCGCCAGCAGTGATCGGAGCAATCAGCCCCAGCATTTT.